Presented here are 29 T cell receptor beta chains from one specimen sequenced in a study of shared T cell receptors in the human thymus. The method was immunoSEQ multiplex PCR; TCRdb's version includes in-frame clones alone and lacks a portion of them. The table lists fewer than 700,000 clones, around 89% of them singletons, with 0.01% in the top ten. In addition, the sample was reused for a study of human thymus T cells.

Source material: thymocytes. These receptors were collected from a boy younger than two with a congenital heart defect.

The chain links TRBV5-1 to TRBJ1-2; a possible D gene is TRBD1 (6 bases). The CDR3 has 15 amino acids. V shed 4 bases and J shed 5 bases, with 18 bases lying between them. The germline V gene encodes CDR1 SGHRS and CDR2 YFSETQ. The CDR3 here is CASSLRAGASYGYTF. The CDR3 DNA reads TGCGCCAGCAGCCTCCGAGCGGGGGCAAGTTATGGCTACACCTTC.

The rearrangement links TRBV5-4 to TRBJ2-1; no clear D gene. The CDR3 is 11 amino acids. V was clipped by 4 bases and J by 10 bases, with 9 bases between them. Germline CDR1 SGHNT, CDR2 YYREEE (reference sequence). The CDR3 region is CASSESREQFF. Here the CDR3 DNA reads TGTGCCAGCAGCGAAAGTCGGGAGCAGTTCTTC.

This clone has a single count. This chain uses TRBV9 with TRBJ2-3, with a possible D match to TRBD1 (6 bases). The ends were cut back, 4 bases at V and 0 bases at J, with 9 bases in the middle. Germline V CDR1 and CDR2: SGDLS, YYNGEE. The CDR3 length is 14 residues. The CDR3 is CASSTDSSTDTQYF. The CDR3 DNA is TGTGCCAGCAGCACGGACAGTAGCACAGATACGCAGTATTTT.

V is TRBV15 and J is TRBJ1-2; the D gene is possibly TRBD1 (5 bases). V dropped 5 bases and J dropped 4 bases, with 14 bases sitting between them. Germline-derived CDR1 and CDR2 are LNHNV and YYDKDF (reference sequence). CDR3 length equals 14 residues. The CDR3 DNA reads TGTGCCACCAGCTCGGGACTTACGAGCTATGGCTACACCTTC. It specifies CATSSGLTSYGYTF.

CDR3: CASTKSLTSGRDNEQFF. In DNA, the CDR3 is TGTGCCAGTACCAAGTCCCTGACTAGCGGGAGAGACAATGAGCAGTTCTTC. The chain couples TRBV19 to TRBJ2-1, with TRBD2 matching 12 bases. V lost 7 bases, J lost 5 bases, and 12 bases stayed unmatched. The CDR3 covers 17 residues. Per the germline V gene, CDR1 is LNHDA and CDR2 is SQIVND (reference sequence). The whole variable domain, remainder taken from reference TRBV19 and TRBJ2-1, is DGGITQSPKYLFRKEGQNVTLSCEQNLNHDAMYWYRQDPGQGLRLIYYSQIVNDFQKGDIAEGYSVSREKKESFPLTVTSAQKNPTAFYLCASTKSLTSGRDNEQFFGPGTRLTVL.

The V gene is TRBV6-5, the J gene TRBJ2-1; 11 nucleotides agree with TRBD1. Germline CDR1 reads MNHEY; CDR2 reads SVGAGI. J gave up 7 bases and V 4 bases, and 3 bases lay outside the gene matches. The CDR3 covers 14 residues. The CDR3 spells CASSSGQGANEQFF. The DNA for the CDR3 is TGTGCCAGCAGTTCCGGACAGGGGGCTAATGAGCAGTTCTTC.

CDR3 residues: CASSSRQGRASGEYNEQFF. CDR3 DNA sequence: TGTGCCAGCAGTTCCCGACAGGGGAGGGCTAGCGGGGAGTACAATGAGCAGTTCTTC. The chain combines TRBV28 with TRBJ2-1, with a possible D match to TRBD2 (9 bases). V was clipped by 4 bases and J by 4 bases, with 26 bases between them. The CDR3 has 19 residues. Germline CDR1 reads MDHEN; CDR2 reads SYDVKM. The full variable domain, rest sourced from reference TRBV28 and TRBJ2-1, is DVKVTQSSRYLVKRTGEKVFLECVQDMDHENMFWYRQDPGLGLRLIYFSYDVKMKEKGDIPEGYSVSREKKERFSLILESASTNQTSMYLCASSSRQGRASGEYNEQFFGPGTRLTVL.

This chain's CDR3 is CAWNPAGTGYGGANVLTF. The CDR3 DNA is TGTGCCTGGAACCCCGCTGGGACAGGGTATGGTGGGGCCAACGTCCTGACTTTC. The J gene is TRBJ2-6, the V gene TRBV30; 9 bases fit TRBD1. V was pared by 4 bases and J by 3 bases, with 13 bases of the junction left unmatched. CDR1 is GTSNPN, CDR2 SVGIG, per germline (reference sequence). The CDR3 totals 18 residues.

The CDR3 region is CASSPLAGGLSYEQYF. CDR3 sequence (DNA): TGTGCCAGCAGCCCACTAGCGGGAGGGCTCTCCTACGAGCAGTACTTC. The chain links TRBV4-2 to TRBJ2-7; 13 bases agree with TRBD2. The CDR3 is 16 residues long. V lost 4 bases, J lost 0 bases, and 3 bases stayed unmatched. CDR1 and CDR2 from the germline V gene are LGHNA and YNFKEQ.

The rearrangement links TRBV5-1 to TRBJ2-3; 13 bases are a match to TRBD2. CDR1 is SGHRS and CDR2 is YFSETQ in the germline V gene. With V trimmed by 7 bases and J by 7 bases, 6 bases remained unmatched. The length of the CDR3 is 14 residues. CDR3 nucleotides: TGCGCCAGCGGACTAGCGGGAGAGGTGAATACGCAGTATTTT. Protein: CASGLAGEVNTQYF.

V usage is TRBV5-1 and J usage is TRBJ1-2; 7 bases map to TRBD1. The CDR3 runs 14 residues. CDR1 and CDR2 (germline): SGHRS, YFSETQ. J gave up 2 bases and V 3 bases, and 4 bases lay outside the gene matches. This chain's CDR3 is CASSSPGQNYGYTF. The CDR3 bases are TGCGCCAGCAGCTCCCCGGGACAGAACTATGGCTACACCTTC.

The chain couples TRBV25-1 to TRBJ2-1, with 7 bases matching TRBD1. Trimming took 6 bases from V and 5 from J; bases not matched to a gene: 13. The CDR3 extends over 16 amino acids. CDR1 and CDR2 from the germline V gene are MGHDK and SYGVNS. The CDR3 protein is CASRPRDSQRHNEQFF. In nucleotides, the CDR3 is TGTGCCAGCAGGCCCCGGGACAGCCAACGCCACAATGAGCAGTTCTTC.

Here the CDR3 DNA reads TGTGCCAGCAGTTTGAACACCTCCTACGAGCAGTACTTC. Its translation: CASSLNTSYEQYF. The chain joins TRBV28 to TRBJ2-7; D is unresolved. V lost 3 bases, J lost 0 bases, and 6 bases lay in between. Germline CDR1 is MDHEN and CDR2 is SYDVKM. CDR3 length: 13 residues.

CDR3 sequence: CASSSTTGKGNTIYF. The DNA of the CDR3 is TGTGCCAGCAGTTCCACGACAGGGAAAGGAAACACCATATATTTT. V and J are TRBV28 and TRBJ1-3; 7 bases match TRBD1. Germline V gene lookup returns CDR1 MDHEN and CDR2 SYDVKM. V dropped 4 bases and J dropped 4; count of bases not matched to a gene: 7. There are 15 residues in the CDR3.

The gene calls are TRBV25-1 and TRBJ2-5, with D hard to call. Germline CDR1 and CDR2: MGHDK and SYGVNS. The CDR3 covers 17 residues. Trimming took off 6 bases at V and 1 base at J, with 21 bases between the two ends. The CDR3, as DNA: TGTGCCAGCAGCGAACGTCATCCCAGTATCAGCCAAGAGACCCAGTACTTC. It yields the protein CASSERHPSISQETQYF.

The CDR3 protein is CASQSLGPGQAYGYTF. In nucleotides, the CDR3 is TGCGCCAGCCAAAGCTTGGGACCGGGACAGGCGTATGGCTACACCTTC. The chain is built from TRBV5-1 and TRBJ1-2; 8 bases are shared with TRBD1. CDR3 length: 16 residues. Trimming removed 7 bases from V and 5 bases from J; junction bases left unmatched: 16. CDR1 and CDR2 from the germline V gene are SGHRS and YFSETQ.

The chain uses TRBV27 and TRBJ1-1; D gene uncertain. The CDR3 consists of 15 residues. V lost 6 bases and J lost 0, with 14 bases in between. Germline CDR1 and CDR2: MNHEY and SMNVEV (reference sequence). CDR3 sequence reads: CASSDSRILNTEAFF. The CDR3 bases are TGTGCCAGCAGCGACTCAAGAATACTGAACACTGAAGCTTTCTTT.

The rearrangement joins TRBV4-3 to TRBJ2-1; D remains unclear. V was pared by 3 bases and J by 7 bases, with 25 bases between. Germline V gives CDR1 LGHNA, CDR2 YSLEER. The CDR3 extends over 18 amino acids. CDR3: CASSQEQRESPNGNEQFF. CDR3 DNA sequence: TGCGCCAGCAGCCAGGAGCAGCGAGAGAGTCCCAACGGTAATGAGCAGTTCTTC.

This clone is a singleton in its sample. The rearrangement joins TRBV30 to TRBJ2-2, with 9 bases identical to TRBD2. The germline V gene encodes CDR1 GTSNPN and CDR2 SVGIG (reference sequence). Unmatched junction bases numbered 16, after V lost 5 bases and J lost 6 bases. CDR3 length: 17 residues. CDR3 residues: CAWGGLAGRFGAGELFF. The CDR3 DNA sequence: TGTGCCTGGGGAGGCCTAGCGGGAAGGTTTGGGGCCGGGGAGCTGTTTTTT.

CDR3 sequence (DNA): TGTGCCAGCTCCCGGGACTACGGAACCGGGGAGCAGTTCTTC. It translates to CASSRDYGTGEQFF. The chain links TRBV6-4 to TRBJ2-1; 7 positions agree with TRBD2. This CDR3 has 14 amino acids. CDR1 is MRHNA and CDR2 is SNTAGT in the germline V gene. The V gene end was trimmed by 8 bases and the J gene end by 10 bases; junction bases not matched to a gene: 14.

The V and J genes are TRBV6-1 and TRBJ2-1; D unclear. The CDR3 totals 11 residues. Trimming stripped 3 bases from V and 8 bases from J, with 5 bases between. Per germline, CDR1 MNHNS and CDR2 SASEGT. The DNA for the CDR3 is TGTGCCAGCAGTGAGAGGTATGAGCAGTTCTTC. This translates into CASSERYEQFF.

The V call is TRBV10-1, the J call TRBJ2-7; 7 bases fit TRBD1. Germline V gene lookup returns CDR1 WNHNN and CDR2 SYGVQD (reference sequence). The CDR3 loop spans 13 amino acids. Germline trimming cut 2 bases from V and 5 bases from J; bases unmatched to any gene: 3. CDR3 loop: CASSEKGADEQYF. Here the CDR3 DNA reads TGCGCCAGCAGTGAGAAGGGGGCGGACGAGCAGTACTTC.

The J gene is TRBJ2-1, the V gene TRBV5-6; 8 positions match TRBD2. Germline V gene sequence: CDR1 SGHDT, CDR2 YYEEEE. J gave up 0 bases and V 0 bases, and 5 bases lay outside the gene matches. The CDR3 length is 17 residues. The CDR3 sequence is CASSLVSREGSYNEQFF. As DNA, the CDR3 is TGTGCCAGCAGCTTGGTGTCCCGGGAGGGCTCCTACAATGAGCAGTTCTTC. The full variable domain, rest sourced from reference TRBV5-6 and TRBJ2-1, is DAGVTQSPTHLIKTRGQQVTLRCSPKSGHDTVSWYQQALGQGPQFIFQYYEEEERQRGNFPDRFSGHQFPNYSSELNVNALLLGDSALYLCASSLVSREGSYNEQFFGPGTRLTVL.

The chain uses TRBV6-5 and TRBJ2-4; D perhaps matches TRBD2 (6 bases). V was trimmed by 0 bases and J by 0 bases, leaving 9 bases between them. Germline assignment: CDR1 MNHEY and CDR2 SVGAGI. CDR3 size: 16 residues. The CDR3: CASSYSGGVAKNIQYF. In nucleotides, the CDR3 is TGTGCCAGCAGTTACTCGGGCGGGGTAGCCAAAAACATTCAGTACTTC.

The J gene is TRBJ2-1, the V gene TRBV2; TRBD2 aligns across 8 bases. The CDR3 runs 16 residues. Germline assignment: CDR1 SNHLY and CDR2 FYNNEI. The V segment lost 9 bases and the J segment 2 bases; nucleotides outside the gene matches: 12. The CDR3 nucleotides read TGTGCCAGTTCGAGACTGAGCGGGAGTGCCTACAATGAGCAGTTCTTC. Residues: CASSRLSGSAYNEQFF. Full variable domain (rest looked up from reference TRBV2 and TRBJ2-1): EPEVTQTPSHQVTQMGQEVILRCVPISNHLYFYWYRQILGQKVEFLVSFYNNEISEKSEIFDDQFSVERPDGSNFTLKIRSTKLEDSAMYFCASSRLSGSAYNEQFFGPGTRLTVL.

This clone was recorded only once. The V call is TRBV5-4, the J call TRBJ2-3; D unresolved. V was clipped by 4 bases and J by 2 bases, with 20 bases between them. This CDR3 region has 17 residues. Germline V gene data show CDR1 as SGHNT and CDR2 as YYREEE (reference sequence). The CDR3: CASSLTPRKPPTDTQYF. CDR3 DNA sequence: TGTGCCAGCAGCCTCACTCCGCGCAAACCCCCCACAGATACGCAGTATTTT.

J is TRBJ1-1 and V is TRBV5-1; TRBD1 matches 9 bases. The CDR3 spans 14 residues. Germline assignment: CDR1 SGHRS and CDR2 YFSETQ. The ends lost 4 bases at V and 4 bases at J; junction bases unmatched: 5. The CDR3 nucleotides are TGCGCCAGCAGCAACAGGGGGCGGGGCACTGAAGCTTTCTTT. Translating it yields CASSNRGRGTEAFF.

V gene TRBV7-3 combines with J gene TRBJ2-7, with a tentative D call TRBD1 (5 bases). The CDR3 is 13 amino acids. From germline, CDR1 is SGHTA and CDR2 FQGTGA. V lost 6 bases to trimming and J lost 5 bases, with 14 bases between them. CDR3 amino acids: CASSLHQGHEQYF. The CDR3 coding sequence is TGTGCCAGCAGTTTGCACCAGGGCCACGAGCAGTACTTC.

The CDR3 bases are TGTGCCAGCGGGCGATACGGACTCCCGACCTCCTACAATGAGCAGTTCTTC. Translating it yields CASGRYGLPTSYNEQFF. The gene calls are TRBV7-9 and TRBJ2-1, with D possibly matching TRBD2 (5 bases). V lost 8 bases and J 0 bases, leaving 20 bases between the germline ends. Germline lookup yields CDR1 SEHNR and CDR2 FQNEAQ (reference sequence). The CDR3 runs 17 residues.